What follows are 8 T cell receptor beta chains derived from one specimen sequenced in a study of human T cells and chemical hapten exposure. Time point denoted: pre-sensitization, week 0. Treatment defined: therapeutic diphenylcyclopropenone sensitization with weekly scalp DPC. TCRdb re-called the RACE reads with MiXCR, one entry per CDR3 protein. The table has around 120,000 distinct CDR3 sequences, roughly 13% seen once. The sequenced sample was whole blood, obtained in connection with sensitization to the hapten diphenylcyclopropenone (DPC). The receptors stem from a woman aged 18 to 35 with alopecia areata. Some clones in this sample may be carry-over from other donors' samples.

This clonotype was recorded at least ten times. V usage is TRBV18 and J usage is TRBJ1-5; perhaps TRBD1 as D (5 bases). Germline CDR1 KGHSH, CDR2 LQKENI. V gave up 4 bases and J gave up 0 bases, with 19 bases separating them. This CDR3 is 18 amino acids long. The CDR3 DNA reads TGTGCCAGCTCACTAACCATCGGCCGGGGCGTTAGCAATCAGCCCCAGCATTTT. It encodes CASSLTIGRGVSNQPQHF.

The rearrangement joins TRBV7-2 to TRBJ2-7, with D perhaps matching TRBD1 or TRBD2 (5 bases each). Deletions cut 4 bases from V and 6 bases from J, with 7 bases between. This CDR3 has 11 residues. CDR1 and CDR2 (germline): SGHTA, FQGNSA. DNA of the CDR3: TGTGCCAGCAGCTGGGGGAGCGAGCAGTACTTC. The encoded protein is CASSWGSEQYF.

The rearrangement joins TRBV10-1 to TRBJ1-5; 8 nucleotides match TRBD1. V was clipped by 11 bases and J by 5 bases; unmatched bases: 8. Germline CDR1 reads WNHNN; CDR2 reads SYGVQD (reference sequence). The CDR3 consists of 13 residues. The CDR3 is CAERTGPDQPQHF. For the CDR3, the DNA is TGCGCCGAACGGACAGGGCCTGATCAGCCCCAGCATTTT.

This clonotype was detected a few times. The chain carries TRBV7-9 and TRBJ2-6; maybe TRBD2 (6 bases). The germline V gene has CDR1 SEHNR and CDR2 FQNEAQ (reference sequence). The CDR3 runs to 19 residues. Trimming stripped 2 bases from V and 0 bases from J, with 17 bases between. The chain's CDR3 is CASSLRQGGGYSGANVLTF. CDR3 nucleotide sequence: TGTGCCAGCAGCTTAAGGCAGGGAGGTGGATACTCTGGGGCCAACGTCCTGACTTTC.

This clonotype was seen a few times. CDR3 sequence reads: CASSSQGTNEKLFF. The CDR3 DNA reads as TGTGCCAGCTCCTCCCAGGGAACTAATGAAAAACTGTTTTTT. This chain links TRBV18 with TRBJ1-4, with TRBD1 as a possible D gene (5 bases). CDR1 KGHSH and CDR2 LQKENI come from the germline V gene. V gave up 6 bases and J gave up 1 base, with 9 bases separating them. The length of the CDR3 is 14 residues.

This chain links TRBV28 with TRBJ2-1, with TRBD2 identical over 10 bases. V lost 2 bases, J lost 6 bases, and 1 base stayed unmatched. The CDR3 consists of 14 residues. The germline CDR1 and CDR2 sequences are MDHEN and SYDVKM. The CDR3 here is CASSLSGGANEQFF. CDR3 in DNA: TGTGCCAGCAGTTTAAGCGGGGGGGCCAATGAGCAGTTCTTC.

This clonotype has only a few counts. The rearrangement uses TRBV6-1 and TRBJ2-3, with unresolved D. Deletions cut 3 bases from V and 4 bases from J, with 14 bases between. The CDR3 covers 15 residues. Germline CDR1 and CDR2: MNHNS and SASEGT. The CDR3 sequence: CASSEIKTGADTQYF. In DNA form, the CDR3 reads TGTGCCAGCAGTGAGATCAAGACGGGCGCAGATACGCAGTATTTT.

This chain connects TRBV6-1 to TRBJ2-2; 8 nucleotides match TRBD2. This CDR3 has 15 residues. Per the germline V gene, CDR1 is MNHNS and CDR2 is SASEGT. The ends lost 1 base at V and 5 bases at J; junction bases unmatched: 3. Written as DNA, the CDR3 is TGTGCCAGCAGTGAAGAGGCGGGGGGTACCGGGGAGCTGTTTTTT. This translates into CASSEEAGGTGELFF.